The rows below give T cell receptor beta chains drawn from one sample of a study of response to subunit inactivated influenza vaccine. Via MiXCR, TCRdb re-called the RT-PCR reads, giving one row per CDR3 protein. The sample shows under 850,000 distinct CDR3 sequences, around a sixth of them seen only once. Sequenced here: PBMCs from blood, sampled about 5 days after vaccination. These receptors originate from a man between 45 and 60 years old who received an inactivated influenza vaccine. Both conserved end residues are part of each CDR3. Fields, in order: V gene, D gene, J gene, clone size, CDR3 protein, CDR3 DNA. D genes are given only for firm matches. Only part of the rows carry a size: once, few, many, or a class if the clone is expanded.

v_call: TRBV4-2
d_call: .
j_call: TRBJ2-2
clone_size: .
cdr3_aa: CASSALGPNTGELFF
cdr3_nt: TGTGCCAGCAGCGCATTGGGACCCAACACCGGGGAGCTGTTTTTT

v_call: TRBV7-9
d_call: .
j_call: TRBJ2-2
clone_size: .
cdr3_aa: CASSLGRLRGTGELFF
cdr3_nt: TGTGCCAGCAGCTTAGGACGGTTGAGGGGTACCGGGGAGCTGTTTTTT

v_call: TRBV20-1
d_call: TRBD1
j_call: TRBJ1-5
clone_size: few
cdr3_aa: CSARGFGTVYSNQPQHF
cdr3_nt: TGCAGTGCTAGAGGATTTGGGACAGTCTATAGCAATCAGCCCCAGCATTTT

v_call: TRBV12-3/TRBV12-4
d_call: .
j_call: TRBJ1-4
clone_size: few
cdr3_aa: CASSSAATNEKLFF
cdr3_nt: TGTGCCAGCAGTTCTGCTGCAACTAATGAAAAACTGTTTTTT

v_call: TRBV20-1
d_call: TRBD2
j_call: TRBJ2-3
clone_size: few
cdr3_aa: CSARVVSGADTQYF
cdr3_nt: TGCAGTGCTAGAGTGGTTAGCGGGGCAGATACGCAGTATTTT

v_call: TRBV27
d_call: .
j_call: TRBJ2-1
clone_size: .
cdr3_aa: CASSLSHTDNEQFF
cdr3_nt: TGTGCCAGCAGTTTATCGCACACGGACAATGAGCAGTTCTTC

v_call: TRBV12-3/TRBV12-4
d_call: .
j_call: TRBJ2-1
clone_size: many
cdr3_aa: CASSGSNEQFF
cdr3_nt: TGTGCCAGCAGTGGGAGCAATGAGCAGTTCTTC

v_call: TRBV4-2
d_call: .
j_call: TRBJ2-7
clone_size: .
cdr3_aa: CASSQDVEGSEDEQYF
cdr3_nt: TGTGCCAGCAGCCAAGATGTTGAGGGCTCGGAGGACGAGCAGTACTTC

v_call: TRBV10-3
d_call: .
j_call: TRBJ2-1
clone_size: few
cdr3_aa: CAITRDLNSYNEQFF
cdr3_nt: TGTGCCATCACTCGGGACTTAAACTCCTACAATGAGCAGTTCTTC

v_call: TRBV5-1
d_call: .
j_call: TRBJ2-7
clone_size: few
cdr3_aa: CASSGTPRGYEQYF
cdr3_nt: TGCGCCAGCAGCGGGACTCCGCGGGGCTACGAGCAGTACTTC

v_call: TRBV2
d_call: .
j_call: TRBJ2-4
clone_size: few
cdr3_aa: CASSESTSLAKNIQYF
cdr3_nt: TGTGCCAGCAGTGAATCTACCTCATTGGCCAAAAACATTCAGTACTTC

v_call: TRBV24-1
d_call: TRBD1
j_call: TRBJ2-1
clone_size: many
cdr3_aa: CATSDSRTGNNEQFF
cdr3_nt: TGTGCCACCAGTGATTCTCGGACAGGGAACAATGAGCAGTTCTTC

v_call: TRBV11-2
d_call: TRBD2
j_call: TRBJ2-1
clone_size: .
cdr3_aa: CASSLLKAVSGGFREQFF
cdr3_nt: TGTGCCAGCAGCTTACTAAAAGCTGTTAGCGGGGGGTTTAGGGAGCAGTTCTTC

v_call: TRBV7-9
d_call: .
j_call: TRBJ2-1
clone_size: .
cdr3_aa: CASSLILADNNEQFF
cdr3_nt: TGTGCCAGCAGCTTAATATTAGCGGACAACAATGAGCAGTTCTTC

v_call: TRBV9
d_call: TRBD2
j_call: TRBJ2-2
clone_size: few
cdr3_aa: CASSVATGAGPGELFF
cdr3_nt: TGTGCCAGCAGCGTAGCTACAGGAGCGGGGCCCGGGGAGCTGTTTTTT

v_call: TRBV20-1
d_call: .
j_call: TRBJ1-5
clone_size: .
cdr3_aa: CSAAGSNQPQHF
cdr3_nt: TGCAGTGCTGCAGGGTCTAATCAGCCCCAGCATTTT